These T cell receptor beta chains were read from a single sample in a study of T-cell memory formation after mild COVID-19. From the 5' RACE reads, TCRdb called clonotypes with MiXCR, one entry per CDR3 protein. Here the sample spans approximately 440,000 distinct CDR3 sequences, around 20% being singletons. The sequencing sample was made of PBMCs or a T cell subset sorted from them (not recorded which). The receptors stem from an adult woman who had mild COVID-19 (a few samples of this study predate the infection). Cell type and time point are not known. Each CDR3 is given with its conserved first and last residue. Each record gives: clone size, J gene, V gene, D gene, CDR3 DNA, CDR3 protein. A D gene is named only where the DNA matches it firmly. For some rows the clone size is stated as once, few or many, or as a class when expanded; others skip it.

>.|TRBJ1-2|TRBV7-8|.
TGTGCCAGCAGCTTAAGAAGGAAAGATGGCTACACCTTC
CASSLRRKDGYTF
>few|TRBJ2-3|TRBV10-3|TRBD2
TGTGCCCCCCCAACGGGAGGATTAGATACGCAGTATTTT
CAPPTGGLDTQYF
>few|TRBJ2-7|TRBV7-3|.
TGTGCCAGCAGCCCGACCCCTGGCCTTCGGGGCTACGAGCAGTACTTC
CASSPTPGLRGYEQYF
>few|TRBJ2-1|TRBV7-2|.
TGTGCCAGCAGCAAAGGGGGGACCTCCTACAATGAGCAGTTCTTC
CASSKGGTSYNEQFF
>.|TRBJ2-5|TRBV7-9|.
TGTGCCAGCAGCTTACGGGGAAGTCAAGAGACCCAGTACTTC
CASSLRGSQETQYF
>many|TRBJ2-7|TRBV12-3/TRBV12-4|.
TGTGCCAGCAGTTTCGGAGGGCACGAGCAGTACTTC
CASSFGGHEQYF
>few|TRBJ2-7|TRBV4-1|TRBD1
TGCGCCAGCAGCCAATGGGACAGGGGCCTCGACGAGCAGTACTTC
CASSQWDRGLDEQYF
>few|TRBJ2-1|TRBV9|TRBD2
TGTGCCAGCAGCACCGCACTAGCGGGAGGGCCTCCTGAGCAGTTCTTC
CASSTALAGGPPEQFF
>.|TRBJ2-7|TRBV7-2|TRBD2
TGTGCCAGCAGCCCTCGGACTAGCGGGGGATCCTGGGGTTACTACGAGCAGTACTTC
CASSPRTSGGSWGYYEQYF
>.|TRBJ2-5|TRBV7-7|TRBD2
TGTGCCAGTGGAGCGGGGGGACCGGGAGAGACCCAGTACTTC
CASGAGGPGETQYF
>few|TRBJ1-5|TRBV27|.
TGTGCCAGCAGTCCAGAAGGACAGCTCAATCAGCCCCAGCATTTT
CASSPEGQLNQPQHF
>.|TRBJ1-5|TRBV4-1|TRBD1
TGCGCCAGCAGCCCCGGGACAGGGTTACAGCCCCAGCATTTT
CASSPGTGLQPQHF
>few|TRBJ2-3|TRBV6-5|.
TGTGCCAGCAGCCAACGACAGGACACAGATACGCAGTATTTT
CASSQRQDTDTQYF
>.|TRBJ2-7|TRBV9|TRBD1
TGTGCCAGCAGCGCGGACAGGGGGCACTACGAGCAGTACTTC
CASSADRGHYEQYF
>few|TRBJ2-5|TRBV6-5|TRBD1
TGTGCCAGCAGTTACTCGGGGGGACAGGGATGGGCCCAGTACTTC
CASSYSGGQGWAQYF
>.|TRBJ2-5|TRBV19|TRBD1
TGTGCCAGTAGTATCCTGACAGGGGGAGGAGAGACCCAGTACTTC
CASSILTGGGETQYF
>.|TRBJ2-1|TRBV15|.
TGTGCCACCAGCGGAGACGTCTACAATGAGCAGTTCTTC
CATSGDVYNEQFF
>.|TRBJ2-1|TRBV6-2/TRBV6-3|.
TGTGCCAGCACCCTTTCGGGATACAATGAGCAGTTCTTC
CASTLSGYNEQFF
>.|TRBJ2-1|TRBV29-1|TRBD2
TGCAGCGTTACTAGCGGGGGACCTTACAATGAGCAGTTCTTC
CSVTSGGPYNEQFF
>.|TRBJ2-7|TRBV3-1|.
TGTGCAGCGGGACAGTCCTACGAGCAGTACTTC
CAAGQSYEQYF
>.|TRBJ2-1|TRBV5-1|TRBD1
TGCGCCAGCAGCTTAAGGGGGACAGGTTCCTACAATGAGCAGTTCTTC
CASSLRGTGSYNEQFF
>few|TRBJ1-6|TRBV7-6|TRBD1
TGTGCCAGCAGCTTAACCGGGACAGATAATTCACCCCTCCACTTT
CASSLTGTDNSPLHF
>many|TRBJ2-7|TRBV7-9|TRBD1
TGTGCCAGCAGCTTGGAAGGGGGCTACTACGAGCAGTACTTC
CASSLEGGYYEQYF
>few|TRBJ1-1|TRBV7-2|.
TGTGCCAGCAGTAAGGTGAACACTGAAGCTTTCTTT
CASSKVNTEAFF
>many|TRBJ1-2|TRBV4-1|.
TGCGCCAGCAGCCCATCTGGGCCCTATGGCTACACCTTC
CASSPSGPYGYTF
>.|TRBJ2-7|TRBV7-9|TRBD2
TGTGCCAGCAGCGGACTAGCGGGAGAAGGCGGGGAGCAGTACTTC
CASSGLAGEGGEQYF
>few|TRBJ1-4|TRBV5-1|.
TGCGCCAGCAGCGCGACACAGGGTAATGAAAAACTGTTTTTT
CASSATQGNEKLFF
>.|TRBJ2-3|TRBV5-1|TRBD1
TGCGCCAGCAGTCGAACTCCGGGACAGGGAAGGACAGATACGCAGTATTTT
CASSRTPGQGRTDTQYF
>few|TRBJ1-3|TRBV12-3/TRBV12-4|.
TGTGCCAGCAGTTGGGAGTGGAACACCATATATTTT
CASSWEWNTIYF
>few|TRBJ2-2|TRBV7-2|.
TGTGCCAGCAGCTTAGGCCCTTCATGGAACACCGGGGAGCTGTTTTTT
CASSLGPSWNTGELFF
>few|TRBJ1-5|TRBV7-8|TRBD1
TGTGCCAGCAGCCTAAAAATCGGACAGGGGAACAATCAGCCCCAGCATTTT
CASSLKIGQGNNQPQHF
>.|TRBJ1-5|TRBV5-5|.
TGTGCCAGCAGATCGTTCCCAGAGAATCAGCCCCAGCATTTT
CASRSFPENQPQHF
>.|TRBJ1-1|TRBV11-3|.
TGTGCCAGCAGCTTAGATGCCGCCCTCAGGACTGAAGCTTTCTTT
CASSLDAALRTEAFF
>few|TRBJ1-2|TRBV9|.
TGTGCCAGCAGCGTAGATGGCTTAAAGAACTATGGCTACACCTTC
CASSVDGLKNYGYTF
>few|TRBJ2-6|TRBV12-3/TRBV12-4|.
TGTGCCAGCAGTCTACCGACGGGCTCTGGGGCCAACGTCCTGACTTTC
CASSLPTGSGANVLTF
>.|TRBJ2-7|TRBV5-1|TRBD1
TGCGCCAGCAGCTACCTTACAGGGGTCGACGAGCAGTACTTC
CASSYLTGVDEQYF
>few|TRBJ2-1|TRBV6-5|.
TGTGCCAGCAGTTACTCGCCTGGTTCCGTCTACAATGAGCAGTTCTTC
CASSYSPGSVYNEQFF
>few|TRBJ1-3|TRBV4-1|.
TGCGCCTCGTCAGGGCAGGGATCTGGAAACACCATATATTTT
CASSGQGSGNTIYF
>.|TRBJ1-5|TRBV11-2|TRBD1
TGTGCCAGCAGCTCGACAGGGGGTAGCAATCAGCCCCAGCATTTT
CASSSTGGSNQPQHF
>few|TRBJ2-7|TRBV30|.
TGTGCCTGGAGCTTCTTCCTTGACGCGCCTGACGAGCAGTACTTC
CAWSFFLDAPDEQYF